The source of this T cell receptor (beta chain) is a study of T cell responses to AZD1222 COVID-19 vaccine. Points from the study as a whole: Spike-specific TCR breadth and depth went up after people got two AZD1222 doses. The study sampled repertoires only after the peak T cell response.

Remarks on this clone: Its target is unknown.

The CDR3 length is 15 residues. V dropped 4 bases and J dropped 0; count of bases not matched to a gene: 5. Germline V gene data show CDR1 as LGHNA and CDR2 as YNFKEQ. Data came from immunoSEQ multiplex PCR; TCRdb stores just in-frame clones and leaves some out. The data hold about 85,000 clones, with roughly 90% observed a single time. This TCR was recovered from an adult who received the AZD1222 COVID-19 vaccine. The source material was peripheral blood, sampled 28 days after the second AZD1222 dose. The genes are TRBV4-2 and TRBJ1-2; 7 positions agree with TRBD1. CDR3 DNA: TGTGCCAGCAGCCCTCCGGGACAGACTAACTATGGCTACACCTTC. Protein sequence: CASSPPGQTNYGYTF.